These 18 T cell receptor beta chains were all obtained from the same sample, sequenced in a study of CXCR3-negative and CXCR3-positive naive CD8 T cells. Libraries were UMI-labeled 5' RACE TRB cDNA. From its re-call of the 5' RACE reads, TCRdb lists each CDR3 protein once, without DNA. The sample data list 100,000 to 150,000 distinct CDR3 sequences. The sequenced sample consisted of naive CXCR3- CD8+ T cells from blood. As for subset: CD45RO-CCR7+CD27+CD95- naive CD8+ T cells lacking CXCR3 (TNR3-). These TCRs come from a human donor in good health. Some clones in this sample may be carry-over from other donors' samples.

The rearrangement links TRBV12-3 or TRBV12-4 to TRBJ2-1; the D gene TCRdb calls, TRBD2, cannot be checked with no DNA. The CDR3 runs to 13 residues. The CDR3 loop is CASSPGGLGEQFF.

CDR3 sequence reads: CASSSARQGIYGYTF. The chain carries TRBV12-3 or TRBV12-4 and TRBJ1-2; with no DNA, the TCRdb D assignment of TRBD1 cannot be verified. The CDR3 runs 15 residues.

The chain employs TRBV28 and TRBJ2-7; there is no DNA to check the TCRdb D call of TRBD1. The CDR3 is made up of 16 amino acids. Germline CDR1 reads MDHEN; CDR2 reads SYDVKM. CDR3 in amino acids: CASSPQWDRQGNEQYF.

The gene calls are TRBV14 and TRBJ1-5. CDR1 is SGHDN, CDR2 FVKESK, per germline. The CDR3 loop spans 12 amino acids. The CDR3 here is CASSLWNQPQHF.

The gene calls are TRBV19 and TRBJ2-1. Germline loops: CDR1 LNHDA, CDR2 SQIVND (reference sequence). The length of the CDR3 is 13 residues. This chain's CDR3 is CASSMTQYNEQFF.

The chain combines TRBV7-9 with TRBJ2-1; lacking DNA, the TRBD1 call made by TCRdb goes unchecked. The CDR3 totals 15 residues. The germline gives CDR1 SEHNR, CDR2 FQNEAQ (reference sequence). The chain's CDR3 is CASSLGGHLGPEQFF.

The gene calls are TRBV5-1 and TRBJ2-3; TCRdb designates TRBD2, a call that cannot be tested without DNA. The CDR3 runs 13 residues. The germline gives CDR1 SGHRS, CDR2 YFSETQ. CDR3 loop: CASSYAGGDTQYF.

The chain employs TRBV29-1 and TRBJ2-7; with no DNA, the TCRdb D assignment of TRBD2 cannot be verified. Germline loops: CDR1 SQVTM, CDR2 ANQGSEA. The CDR3 is 13 amino acids. CDR3 sequence: CSVGLDLMPEQYF.

The genes are TRBV28 and TRBJ2-1; no DNA is available, so the TRBD1 call from TCRdb remains unchecked. Germline V gene sequence: CDR1 MDHEN, CDR2 SYDVKM. The CDR3 contains 14 residues. The CDR3 here is CASSFFGTYNEQFF.

The gene calls are TRBV6-5 and TRBJ2-4; TCRdb's D call, TRBD1, is unchecked because there is no DNA. The CDR3 runs to 14 residues. The germline CDR1 and CDR2 sequences are MNHEY and SVGAGI. This CDR3 reads CASSTGMGENIQYF.

The chain has TRBV7-9 and TRBJ2-1; as DNA is missing, the TRBD1 call by TCRdb cannot be tested. CDR1 and CDR2 from the germline V gene are SEHNR and FQNEAQ (reference sequence). The CDR3 is 15 residues long. The CDR3 spells CASSGTGITYNEQFF.

J is TRBJ2-2 and V is TRBV7-8; TCRdb indicates TRBD1, and absent DNA this call remains unverified. The CDR3 extends over 14 amino acids. The germline V gene encodes CDR1 SGHVS and CDR2 FQNEAQ. The CDR3 here is CASSSRTVKGELFF.

This sequence joins TRBV11-2 and TRBJ2-2; the TRBD2 assignment by TCRdb is unverifiable without DNA. CDR1 is SGHAT and CDR2 is FQNNGV in the germline V gene. The CDR3 spans 18 residues. This CDR3 reads CASSLTSGGYPNTGELFF. The full variable domain, in which reference TRBV11-2 and TRBJ2-2 provide the parts outside the CDR3, is EAGVAQSPRYKIIEKRQSVAFWCNPISGHATLYWYQQILGQGPKLLIQFQNNGVVDDSQLPKDRFSAERLKGVDSTLKIQPAKLEDSAVYLCASSLTSGGYPNTGELFFGEGSRLTVL.

The genes are TRBV3-1 and TRBJ2-7; TCRdb reports TRBD2, a call that lacks DNA to check it against. This CDR3 has 15 residues. The germline V gene encodes CDR1 LGHDT and CDR2 YNNKEL (reference sequence). CDR3 residues: CASSRALAGGYEQYF.

This chain uses TRBV28 with TRBJ2-5; the TRBD1 assignment by TCRdb is unverifiable without DNA. Germline lookup yields CDR1 MDHEN and CDR2 SYDVKM. The CDR3 has 15 residues. CDR3 loop: CASSLSDRFQETQYF.

The rearrangement links TRBV5-1 to TRBJ2-1; TCRdb designates TRBD1, a call that cannot be tested without DNA. This CDR3 region has 13 residues. In germline, CDR1 is SGHRS, CDR2 YFSETQ. The CDR3 spells CASSLAGGNEQLF.

The CDR3 region is CASIQEQTHSYEQYF. The rearrangement links TRBV4-1 to TRBJ2-7. The CDR3 extends over 15 amino acids. Germline CDR1 MGHRA, CDR2 YSYEKL.

This chain uses TRBV7-6 with TRBJ1-2; the D call from TCRdb, TRBD1, cannot be confirmed without DNA. The germline V gene encodes CDR1 SGHVS and CDR2 FNYEAQ. The CDR3 has 14 residues. The CDR3 loop is CASSGQGPNYGYTF.